This TCR beta chain was recovered during a study of T cell changes during pregnancy in multiple sclerosis. The V gene's germline CDR1 is SEHNR and CDR2 FQNEAQ (reference sequence). V dropped 5 bases and J dropped 0 bases, with 17 bases sitting between them. The CDR3 spans 17 residues. Clones were read by immunoSEQ multiplex PCR, and TCRdb kept only the in-frame ones, dropping some. This sample has over 30,000 clones; around nine tenths occur once, and the top ten carry roughly 4%. V gene TRBV7-9 combines with J gene TRBJ1-3, with D perhaps TRBD1 (6 bases). The clonotype originates from a female donor with multiple sclerosis, enrolled in a pregnancy study. Sequencing was performed on CD8+ T cells from peripheral blood mononuclear cells, taken in the third trimester of pregnancy. The CDR3 spells CASSPPGGGLSGNTIYF. The CDR3 DNA sequence: TGTGCCAGCAGCCCCCCGGGTGGGGGCCTCTCTGGAAACACCATATATTTT.